This TCR beta chain stems from a study of read filtering for tumor transcriptome and immune sequencing. Whole-study context: The cohort had about 16 men and approximately 14 women aged roughly 47 to 90, mean about 68 years.

Findings of the study overall: The CD138-negative fraction was mixed bone marrow immune cells, not pure T cells. Roughly 80% of IR-seq clonotypes had a single read, yet these held about 3.4% of reads.

This clonotype was seen more than once but under ten times. Its antigen is as yet unknown. Trimming removed 4 bases from V and 0 bases from J, with 7 bases in between. The CDR3 length is 14 residues. Germline CDR1 reads MGHRA; CDR2 reads YSYEKL. The library was built from roughly 400 ng RNA with molecular barcoded adaptors for alpha/delta and beta/gamma chains. MiXCR was run by TCRdb on the reads, yielding one entry per CDR3 protein. The table records about 86,000 distinct CDR3 sequences, around 12% of them present only once. J is TRBJ1-5 and V is TRBV4-1, with D unresolved. Specimen: a population of CD138-negative cells sorted from bone marrow. The receptor's source is a donor aged 40 or over with multiple myeloma. The CDR3 DNA reads TGCGCCAGCAGCCCTGGCCTTAGCAATCAGCCCCAGCATTTT. It is translated as CASSPGLSNQPQHF.